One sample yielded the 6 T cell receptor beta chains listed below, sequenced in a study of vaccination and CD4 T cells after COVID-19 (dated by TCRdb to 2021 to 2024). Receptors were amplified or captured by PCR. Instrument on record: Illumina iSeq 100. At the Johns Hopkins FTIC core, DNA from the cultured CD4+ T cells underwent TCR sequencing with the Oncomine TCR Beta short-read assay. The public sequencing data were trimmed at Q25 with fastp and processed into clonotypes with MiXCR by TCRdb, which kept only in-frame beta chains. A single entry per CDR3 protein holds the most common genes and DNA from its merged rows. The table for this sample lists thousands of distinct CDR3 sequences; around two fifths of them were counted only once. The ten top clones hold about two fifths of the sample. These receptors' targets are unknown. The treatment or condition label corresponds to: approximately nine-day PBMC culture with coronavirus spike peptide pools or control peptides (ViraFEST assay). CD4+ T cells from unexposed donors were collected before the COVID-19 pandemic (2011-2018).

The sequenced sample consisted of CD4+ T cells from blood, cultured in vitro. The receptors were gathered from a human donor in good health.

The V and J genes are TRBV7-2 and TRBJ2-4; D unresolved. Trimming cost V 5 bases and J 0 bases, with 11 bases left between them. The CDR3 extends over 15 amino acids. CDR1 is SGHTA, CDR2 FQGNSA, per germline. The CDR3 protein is CASSPSLEAKNIQYF. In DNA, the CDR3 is TGTGCCAGCAGCCCCAGCCTAGAAGCCAAAAACATTCAGTACTTC.

The CDR3 sequence is CSARKAGTDNGYTF. The CDR3 DNA is TGCAGTGCTAGGAAAGCCGGGACAGATAATGGCTACACCTTC. The gene calls are TRBV20-1 and TRBJ1-2, with 7 bases aligning to TRBD1. Germline loops: CDR1 DFQATT, CDR2 SNEGSKA (reference sequence). Germline trimming cut 3 bases from V and 6 bases from J; bases unmatched to any gene: 10. The CDR3 has 14 residues.

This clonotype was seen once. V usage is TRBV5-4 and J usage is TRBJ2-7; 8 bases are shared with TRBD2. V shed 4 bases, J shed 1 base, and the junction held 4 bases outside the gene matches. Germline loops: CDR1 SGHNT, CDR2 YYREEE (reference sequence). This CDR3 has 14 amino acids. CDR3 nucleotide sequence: TGTGCCAGCAGCCCCTCGGGGGGGTCCTACGAGCAGTACTTC. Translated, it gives CASSPSGGSYEQYF.

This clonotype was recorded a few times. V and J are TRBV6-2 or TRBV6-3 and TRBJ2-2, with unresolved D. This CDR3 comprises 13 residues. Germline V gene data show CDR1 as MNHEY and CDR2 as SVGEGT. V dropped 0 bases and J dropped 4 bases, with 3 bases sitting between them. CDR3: CASSYSITGELFF. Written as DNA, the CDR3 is TGTGCCAGCAGTTACTCCATCACCGGGGAGCTGTTTTTT.

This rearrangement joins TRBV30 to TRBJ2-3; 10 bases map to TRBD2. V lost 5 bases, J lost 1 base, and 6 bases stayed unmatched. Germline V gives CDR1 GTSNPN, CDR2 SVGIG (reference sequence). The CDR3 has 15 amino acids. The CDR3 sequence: CAWGTGTSGTDTQYF. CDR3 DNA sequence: TGTGCCTGGGGGACCGGGACTAGCGGCACAGATACGCAGTATTTT.

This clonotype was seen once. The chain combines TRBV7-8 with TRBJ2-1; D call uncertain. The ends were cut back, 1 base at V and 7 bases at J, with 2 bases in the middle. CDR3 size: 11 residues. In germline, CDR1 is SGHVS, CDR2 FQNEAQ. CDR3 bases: TGTGCCAGCAGCTTAGAAAATGAGCAGTTCTTC. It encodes CASSLENEQFF.